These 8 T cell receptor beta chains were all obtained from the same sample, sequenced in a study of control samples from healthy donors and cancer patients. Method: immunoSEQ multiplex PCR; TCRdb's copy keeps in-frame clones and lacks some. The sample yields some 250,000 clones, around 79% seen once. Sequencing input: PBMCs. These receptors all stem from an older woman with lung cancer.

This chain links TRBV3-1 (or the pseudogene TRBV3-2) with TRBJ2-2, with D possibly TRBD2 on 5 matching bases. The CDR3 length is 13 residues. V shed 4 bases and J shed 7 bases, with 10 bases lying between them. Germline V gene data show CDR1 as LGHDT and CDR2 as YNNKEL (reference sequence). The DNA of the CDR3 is TGTGCCAGCAGCCTGATCGGGAACGGGGAGCTGTTTTTT. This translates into CASSLIGNGELFF.

CDR3 DNA: TGTGCCAGCAGTGAAGGGTTGGGACAGTACTACGAGCAGTACTTC. Its translation: CASSEGLGQYYEQYF. The chain links TRBV6-1 to TRBJ2-7; TRBD1 agrees at 7 bases. The V segment lost 1 base and the J segment 3 bases; nucleotides outside the gene matches: 6. Germline assignment: CDR1 MNHNS and CDR2 SASEGT. The CDR3 covers 15 residues.

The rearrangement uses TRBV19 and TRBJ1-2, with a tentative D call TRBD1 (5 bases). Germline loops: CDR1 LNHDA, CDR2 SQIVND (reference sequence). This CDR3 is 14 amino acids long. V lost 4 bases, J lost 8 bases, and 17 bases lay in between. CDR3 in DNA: TGTGCCAGTAGTACTGGGACCCCTTTTAGGGGCTACACCTTC. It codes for CASSTGTPFRGYTF.

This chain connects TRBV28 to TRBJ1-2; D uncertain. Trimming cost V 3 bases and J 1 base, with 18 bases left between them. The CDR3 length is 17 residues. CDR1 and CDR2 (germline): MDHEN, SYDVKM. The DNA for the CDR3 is TGTGCCAGCAGTTTGAACAGAACCCCTATGATTAACTATGGCTACACCTTC. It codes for CASSLNRTPMINYGYTF.

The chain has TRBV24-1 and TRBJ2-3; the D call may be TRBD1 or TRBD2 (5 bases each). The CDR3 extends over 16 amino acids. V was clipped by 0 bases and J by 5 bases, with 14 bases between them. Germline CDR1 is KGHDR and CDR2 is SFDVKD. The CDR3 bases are TGTGCCACCAGTGATTTGAAGGCCCTGGGGGTAGATACGCAGTATTTT. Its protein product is CATSDLKALGVDTQYF.

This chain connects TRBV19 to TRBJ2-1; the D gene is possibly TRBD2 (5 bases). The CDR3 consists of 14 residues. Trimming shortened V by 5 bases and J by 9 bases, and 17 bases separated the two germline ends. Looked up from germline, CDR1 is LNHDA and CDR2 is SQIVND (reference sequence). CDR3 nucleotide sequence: TGTGCCAGTAGTGAGGTAGCCCGGACTCCTGAGCAGTTCTTC. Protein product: CASSEVARTPEQFF.

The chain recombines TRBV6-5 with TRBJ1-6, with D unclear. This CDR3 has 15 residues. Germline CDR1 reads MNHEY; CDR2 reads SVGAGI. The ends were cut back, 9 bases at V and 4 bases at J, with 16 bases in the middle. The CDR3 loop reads CASRPRSHYNSPLHF. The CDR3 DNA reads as TGTGCCAGTCGACCTCGTTCCCATTATAATTCACCCCTCCACTTT.

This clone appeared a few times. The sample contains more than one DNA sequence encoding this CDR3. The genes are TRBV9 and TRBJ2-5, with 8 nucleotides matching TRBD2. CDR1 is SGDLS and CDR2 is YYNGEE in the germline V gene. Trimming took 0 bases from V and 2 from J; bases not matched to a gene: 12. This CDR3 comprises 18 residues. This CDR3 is CASSVGGAGGLEQETQYF. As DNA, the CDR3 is TGTGCCAGCAGCGTAGGGGGGGCGGGGGGACTAGAGCAAGAGACCCAGTACTTC.